The TCR beta chain under discussion was sequenced for a study of OX40 agonist ivuxolimab in advanced cancers. Germline assignment: CDR1 SNHLY and CDR2 FYNNEI. This CDR3 comprises 14 residues. Between the trimmed V and J ends, which lost 6 bases and 3 bases, there was a span of 11 bases. Concerning this clone itself: The target antigen is unknown.

This table comes from immunoSEQ multiplex PCR, and its TCRdb copy is limited to in-frame clones, with some not included. Found here are tens of thousands of clones, about nine tenths of them singletons; the top ten hold approximately 4.6%. The study, taken as a whole, reports: Clones of CD4+ and CD8+ blood T cells grew by week 6 at doses of 0.1 to 3.0 mg/kg.

The receptor was derived from an adult with an advanced solid tumor such as melanoma, head and neck, liver or kidney cancer. The sequencing here drew on CD4+ or CD8+ T cells sorted from blood, taken in a trial of the OX40 agonist ivuxolimab. The chain combines TRBV2 with TRBJ1-4, with D perhaps matching TRBD1 (5 bases). The CDR3 DNA reads as TGTGCCAGCAGCCAAAGGGACTCTAATGAAAAACTGTTTTTT. Translated: CASSQRDSNEKLFF.